This entry lists 21 T cell receptor beta chains sequenced from one sample in a study of T cell changes during pregnancy in multiple sclerosis. Profiled with immunoSEQ multiplex PCR; TCRdb holds only in-frame clones, not every one. The sample lists about 110,000 clones; 90% to 95% were seen once. Sequences were derived from peripheral blood, sampled after pregnancy. These receptors were collected from a female donor with multiple sclerosis, enrolled in a pregnancy study.

The rearrangement uses TRBV7-9 and TRBJ1-1, with 11 nucleotides matching TRBD1. The J segment lost 1 base and the V segment lost 5 bases, leaving 6 bases of the junction unmatched. Germline CDR1 and CDR2: SEHNR and FQNEAQ (reference sequence). The length of the CDR3 is 16 residues. In DNA form, the CDR3 reads TGTGCCAGCAGCCTCCCGGGGACAGGGGGGAACACTGAAGCTTTCTTT. Amino acids: CASSLPGTGGNTEAFF.

This sequence joins TRBV7-9 and TRBJ2-3, with a possible D match to TRBD2 (6 bases). This CDR3 is built from 15 residues. Germline-derived CDR1 and CDR2 are SEHNR and FQNEAQ (reference sequence). V was pared by 5 bases and J by 4 bases, with 16 bases between. This CDR3 reads CASSLPAGTSDTQYF. CDR3 DNA: TGTGCCAGCAGCCTACCCGCCGGGACTTCAGATACGCAGTATTTT. Full variable domain (outside the CDR3, taken from reference TRBV7-9 and TRBJ2-3): DTGVSQNPRHKITKRGQNVTFRCDPISEHNRLYWYRQTLGQGPEFLTYFQNEAQLEKSRLLSDRFSAERPKGSFSTLEIQRTEQGDSAMYLCASSLPAGTSDTQYFGPGTRLTVL.

The V gene is TRBV6-5, the J gene TRBJ2-5; 9 bases match TRBD2. The CDR3 consists of 14 residues. The trim removed 4 bases at V and 5 bases at J, leaving 5 bases unmatched. The V gene's germline CDR1 is MNHEY and CDR2 SVGAGI. The chain's CDR3 is CASSSVAGVETQYF. In nucleotides, the CDR3 is TGTGCCAGCAGTTCGGTAGCGGGGGTTGAGACCCAGTACTTC.

CDR3 sequence: CASTTGGPPASTDTQYF. CDR3 bases: TGCGCCAGCACCACAGGGGGGCCTCCTGCCAGCACAGATACGCAGTATTTT. The chain employs TRBV5-1 and TRBJ2-3; 8 bases map to TRBD1. CDR1 and CDR2 (germline): SGHRS, YFSETQ. The CDR3 consists of 17 residues. V lost 6 bases, J lost 0 bases, and 12 bases stayed unmatched.

This chain connects TRBV6-1 to TRBJ1-4; TRBD1 aligns across 10 bases. CDR3 length: 16 residues. V was pared by 0 bases and J by 7 bases, with 5 bases of the junction left unmatched. Germline CDR1 MNHNS, CDR2 SASEGT. This chain's CDR3 is CASSEAQGTGAEKLFF. CDR3 DNA sequence: TGTGCCAGCAGTGAAGCTCAGGGGACAGGGGCTGAAAAACTGTTTTTT.

The chain uses TRBV2 and TRBJ1-2; D is uncertain. Germline V lookup: CDR1 SNHLY, CDR2 FYNNEI. The CDR3 has 13 amino acids. V was shortened by 7 bases and J by 5 bases, with 14 bases between the two germline ends. The CDR3 sequence is CASKYGGQYGYTF. The CDR3 DNA reads TGTGCCAGCAAATATGGAGGCCAATATGGCTACACCTTC.

The rearrangement links TRBV30 to TRBJ2-5; 12 bases align to TRBD2. The CDR3 extends over 16 amino acids. Germline V CDR1 and CDR2: GTSNPN, SVGIG (reference sequence). Losses at the gene ends were 2 bases for V and 4 bases for J; bases not matched to a gene: 8. CDR3 sequence (DNA): TGTGCCTGGAGTCCTGGACTAGCGGGGTTCCGAGAGACCCAGTACTTC. Encoded protein: CAWSPGLAGFRETQYF.

The rearrangement uses TRBV7-2 and TRBJ2-1; 7 positions agree with TRBD2. With 3 bases clipped from V and 0 bases from J, the junction kept 8 bases outside the gene matches. The CDR3 has 17 amino acids. CDR1 is SGHTA, CDR2 FQGNSA, per germline. The CDR3 DNA reads as TGTGCCAGCAGCTTTTCGTTAGGCGGGGGCTCCTACAATGAGCAGTTCTTC. Protein product: CASSFSLGGGSYNEQFF.

The chain is built from TRBV6-6 and TRBJ1-1, with D possibly being TRBD1 (5 bases). Germline V CDR1 and CDR2: MNHNY, SVGAGI (reference sequence). The length of the CDR3 is 13 residues. The germline V and J ends were trimmed by 0 bases and 5 bases, with 7 bases remaining between them. The CDR3 here is CASSYSGHTEAFF. DNA for the CDR3: TGTGCCAGCAGTTACTCGGGGCATACTGAAGCTTTCTTT.

The chain couples TRBV7-9 to TRBJ1-2; D uncertain. This CDR3 is built from 14 residues. From germline, CDR1 is SEHNR and CDR2 FQNEAQ (reference sequence). V shed 7 bases and J shed 11 bases, with 23 bases lying between them. For the CDR3, the DNA is TGTGCCAGCACCCTTAGCTTCGCAGAGTGGAATTACACCTTC. Residues: CASTLSFAEWNYTF.

The rearrangement joins TRBV19 to TRBJ2-7, with 7 positions matching TRBD2. After removal of 7 bases from V and 2 bases from J, the junction contained 8 bases not matched to a gene. Per germline, CDR1 LNHDA and CDR2 SQIVND (reference sequence). This CDR3 comprises 14 residues. DNA for the CDR3: TGTGCCAGTACCCAGTCGGGGGGACCCTACGAGCAGTACTTC. Its protein product is CASTQSGGPYEQYF.

The chain links TRBV5-5 to TRBJ2-5; D is perhaps TRBD2 (6 bases). The CDR3 length is 15 residues. Germline V CDR1 and CDR2: SGHKS, YYEKEE (reference sequence). V was shortened by 3 bases and J by 4 bases, with 16 bases between the two germline ends. The CDR3 DNA follows: TGTGCCAGCAGCTCCCTGCGACTAGTCGGAGAGACCCAGTACTTC. As protein: CASSSLRLVGETQYF.

The V gene is TRBV27, the J gene TRBJ2-5; D unclear. Germline V gene lookup returns CDR1 MNHEY and CDR2 SMNVEV (reference sequence). This CDR3 comprises 11 residues. V lost 7 bases and J 4 bases, leaving 7 bases between the germline ends. The CDR3 loop reads CASIFGETQYF. The CDR3 DNA is TGTGCCAGCATCTTCGGAGAGACCCAGTACTTC.

The sample holds one count of this clone. J is TRBJ2-7 and V is TRBV7-9; TRBD1 aligns across 8 bases. Germline lookup yields CDR1 SEHNR and CDR2 FQNEAQ (reference sequence). The CDR3 has 14 residues. The V gene end was trimmed by 4 bases and the J gene end by 3 bases; junction bases not matched to a gene: 5. This CDR3 reads CASSSETGVYEQYF. Here the CDR3 DNA reads TGTGCCAGCAGCTCTGAGACAGGGGTCTACGAGCAGTACTTC.

This clone appeared a few times. This sequence joins TRBV7-9 and TRBJ1-1, with 7 nucleotides matching TRBD1. Germline V CDR1 and CDR2: SEHNR, FQNEAQ (reference sequence). The V and J ends lost 5 bases and 9 bases, in that order; junction bases with no gene match: 9. There are 13 residues in the CDR3. For the CDR3, the DNA is TGTGCCAGCAGCCAATCGACAGGGCTTAAAGCTTTCTTT. Amino acids: CASSQSTGLKAFF.

The count of this clone is one. The chain combines TRBV9 with TRBJ2-3; weak D call: TRBD1 (6 bases). This CDR3 has 15 residues. Trimming left V 3 bases short and J 2 bases short, with 13 bases between. Per the germline V gene, CDR1 is SGDLS and CDR2 is YYNGEE. The chain's CDR3 is CASSGIRGSTDTQYF. Written as DNA, the CDR3 is TGTGCCAGCAGCGGGATAAGGGGGTCCACAGATACGCAGTATTTT.

The chain employs TRBV5-1 and TRBJ2-5; a weak D match, TRBD2 (6 bases). Deletions cut 4 bases from V and 4 bases from J, with 11 bases between. Looked up from germline, CDR1 is SGHRS and CDR2 is YFSETQ. This CDR3 contains 13 residues. The CDR3 here is CASSPAGRETQYF. The CDR3 DNA sequence: TGCGCCAGCAGCCCGGCCGGGAGAGAGACCCAGTACTTC.

The chain employs TRBV2 and TRBJ2-7, with D perhaps matching TRBD2 (5 bases). The V end was cut by 4 bases, the J end by 6 bases, with 7 bases between. Germline V gene sequence: CDR1 SNHLY, CDR2 FYNNEI. This CDR3 has 11 amino acids. CDR3 sequence reads: CASSGGGEQYF. As DNA, the CDR3 is TGTGCCAGCAGTGGTGGAGGCGAGCAGTACTTC.

This clone was seen a single time. The chain couples TRBV19 to TRBJ2-5, with TRBD2 as a possible D gene (6 bases). The germline CDR1 and CDR2 sequences are LNHDA and SQIVND (reference sequence). The CDR3 length is 15 residues. With 3 bases removed from V and 2 bases from J, the gap between germline ends came to 13 bases. The CDR3, as DNA: TGTGCCAGTAGTATCATGGGGGGACCACAAGAGACCCAGTACTTC. It specifies CASSIMGGPQETQYF.

This clone has just a few counts. In the same sample, other DNA sequences code for this CDR3. The chain couples TRBV13 to TRBJ1-5; no firm D call. The germline V gene encodes CDR1 PRHDT and CDR2 FYEKMQ (reference sequence). There are 12 residues in the CDR3. The germline V and J ends were trimmed by 6 bases and 6 bases, with 9 bases remaining between them. Written as DNA, the CDR3 is TGTGCCAGCAGTCTTGGGAGTCAGCCCCAGCATTTT. This translates into CASSLGSQPQHF.

V is TRBV11-1 and J is TRBJ2-6; 7 nucleotides agree with TRBD2. CDR1 and CDR2 (germline): SGHAT, FQDESV (reference sequence). With V trimmed by 1 base and J by 0 bases, 0 bases remained unmatched. The CDR3 is 16 residues long. The CDR3 reads CASSLGTSSGANVLTF. DNA of the CDR3: TGTGCCAGCAGCTTAGGGACTAGCTCTGGGGCCAACGTCCTGACTTTC.